The clone carrying this T cell receptor (beta chain) showed up just a few times. The sample belongs to a study of blood T cell repertoires in COVID-19. Overall study context: T cells, B-cell-depleted T cells, or PBMCs supplied cDNA or gDNA.

The V end lost 2 bases, the J end lost 0 bases, and 12 bases lay between the germline ends. This CDR3 region has 17 residues. Germline assignment: CDR1 SGHRS and CDR2 YFSETQ. Grouping used clinical history reported by participants in a survey and questionnaire. Authors' analysis steps: Reference gene primer amplification in the assay estimated nucleated cell counts. Produced via immunoSEQ multiplex PCR; TCRdb's table is partial and in-frame only. The V and J calls and clone size come from that table; D and trimming were worked out from the DNA. The data show about 400,000 clones, nearly 90% seen once.

The sequence derives from a woman in her 40s with acute COVID-19. The chain joins TRBV5-1 to TRBJ2-6, with D possibly being TRBD1 (6 bases). Source material: PBMCs or T cells enriched from blood (not recorded which). In DNA, the CDR3 is TGCGCCAGCAGCTTCCAGACAGGATTCTCTGGGGCCAACGTCCTGACTTTC. Protein: CASSFQTGFSGANVLTF.